The rows below give T cell receptor beta chains drawn from one sample of a study of T cell responses to AZD1222 COVID-19 vaccine. Here immunoSEQ multiplex PCR was the method, and the copy in TCRdb shows in-frame clones only, minus some. The top ten clones hold around 1% of a sample with about 200,000 clones, roughly 92% of them seen once. Source: peripheral blood, taken 28 days after the second AZD1222 dose. The receptors here all came from an adult who received the AZD1222 COVID-19 vaccine. Both conserved end residues are part of each CDR3. A D gene is named only where the DNA matches it firmly. Clone size is given for some rows only: seen once, a few or many times, or a class if the clone is expanded.

j_call clone_size d_call v_call cdr3_aa
TRBJ1-1 . TRBD1 TRBV7-8 CASRAGTGTVNTEAFF
TRBJ1-1 . . TRBV5-1 CASSLGDRRMEAFF
TRBJ1-3 . TRBD1 TRBV6-5 CASSYRGRSGNTIYF
TRBJ1-2 . . TRBV6-5 CASSTTREANYGYTF
TRBJ1-6 . TRBD1 TRBV5-1 CASSPGGKDSPLHF
TRBJ2-3 . . TRBV2 CASSGPTDTQYF
TRBJ1-5 . TRBD1 TRBV6-5 CASGTGNQPQHF
TRBJ1-3 . . TRBV6-1 CASSETSGNTIYF
TRBJ1-1 . . TRBV4-1 CASSAQGNTEAFF
TRBJ2-2 . . TRBV7-3 CASSHPGNTGELFF
TRBJ1-1 . . TRBV14 CASSQGLSRGTEAFF
TRBJ1-6 . . TRBV3-1/TRBV3-2 CASSQGLGASSYNSPLHF
TRBJ1-5 . . TRBV6-5 CASRNPDQPQHF
TRBJ2-7 once TRBD1 TRBV18 CASSPPAGQGRVSYEQYF
TRBJ2-6 . TRBD1 TRBV5-1 CASSPRDRNTRGANVLTF
TRBJ2-5 . . TRBV6-2/TRBV6-3 CASSYGPGGETQYF
TRBJ2-3 few . TRBV27 CASSSVTDTQYF
TRBJ1-3 . . TRBV7-2 CASSLFQGSNTIYF
TRBJ1-4 . . TRBV5-1 CASSLGTVGLNEKLFF
TRBJ1-6 . . TRBV4-1 CASSQDSPLHF
TRBJ2-1 . . TRBV7-3 CASSQLAVRYNEQFF
TRBJ1-1 . . TRBV6-6 CASNHWGEAFF
TRBJ1-3 . . TRBV7-2 CASSTGTYSGNTIYF
TRBJ1-5 once . TRBV4-2 CASSLGHSNQPQHF
TRBJ1-2 . TRBD1 TRBV28 CASRATGVSGYTF
TRBJ1-2 . . TRBV5-1 CASSHGGGVDYGYTF